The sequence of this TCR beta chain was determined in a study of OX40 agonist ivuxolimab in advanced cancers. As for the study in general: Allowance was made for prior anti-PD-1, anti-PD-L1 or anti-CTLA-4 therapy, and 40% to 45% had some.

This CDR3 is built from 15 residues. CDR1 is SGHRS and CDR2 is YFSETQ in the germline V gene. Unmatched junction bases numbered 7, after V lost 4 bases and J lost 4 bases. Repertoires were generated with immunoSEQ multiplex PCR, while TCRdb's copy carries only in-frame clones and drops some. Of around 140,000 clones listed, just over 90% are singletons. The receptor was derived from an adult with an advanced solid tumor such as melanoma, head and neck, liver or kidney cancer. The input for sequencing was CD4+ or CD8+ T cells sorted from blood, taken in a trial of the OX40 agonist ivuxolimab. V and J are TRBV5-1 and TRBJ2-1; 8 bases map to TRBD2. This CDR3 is CASSAGLASYNEQFF. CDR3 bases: TGCGCCAGCAGCGCTGGACTAGCCAGTTACAATGAGCAGTTCTTC.